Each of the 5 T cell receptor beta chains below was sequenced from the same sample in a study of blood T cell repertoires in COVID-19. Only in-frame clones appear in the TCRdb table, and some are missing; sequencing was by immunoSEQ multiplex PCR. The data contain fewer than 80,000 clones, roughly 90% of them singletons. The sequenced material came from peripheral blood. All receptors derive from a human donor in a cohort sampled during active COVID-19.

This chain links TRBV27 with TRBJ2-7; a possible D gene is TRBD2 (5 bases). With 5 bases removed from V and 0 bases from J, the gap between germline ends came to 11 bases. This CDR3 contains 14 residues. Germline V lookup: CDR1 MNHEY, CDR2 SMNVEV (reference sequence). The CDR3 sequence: CASSMRVSSYEQYF. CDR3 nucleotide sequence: TGTGCCAGCAGTATGAGGGTAAGCTCCTACGAGCAGTACTTC.

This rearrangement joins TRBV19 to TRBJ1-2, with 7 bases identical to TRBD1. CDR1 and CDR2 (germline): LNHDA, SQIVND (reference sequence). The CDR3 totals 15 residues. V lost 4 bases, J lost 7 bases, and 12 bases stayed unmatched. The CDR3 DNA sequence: TGTGCCAGTAGTAACCCCGGGACAGTCTTAGGTGGCTACACCTTC. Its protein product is CASSNPGTVLGGYTF.

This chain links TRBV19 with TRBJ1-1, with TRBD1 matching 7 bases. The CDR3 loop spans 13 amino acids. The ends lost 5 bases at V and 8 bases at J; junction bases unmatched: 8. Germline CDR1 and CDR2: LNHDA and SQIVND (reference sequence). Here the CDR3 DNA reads TGTGCCAGTAGTGCCCACAGGGGAGTGGAAGCTTTCTTT. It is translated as CASSAHRGVEAFF.

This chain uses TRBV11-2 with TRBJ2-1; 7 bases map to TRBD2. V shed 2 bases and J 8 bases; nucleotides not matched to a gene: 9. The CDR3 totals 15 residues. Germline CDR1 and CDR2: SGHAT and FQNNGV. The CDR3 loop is CASSLSGTNFHEQFF. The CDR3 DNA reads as TGTGCCAGCAGCTTAAGCGGGACCAACTTCCATGAGCAGTTCTTC.

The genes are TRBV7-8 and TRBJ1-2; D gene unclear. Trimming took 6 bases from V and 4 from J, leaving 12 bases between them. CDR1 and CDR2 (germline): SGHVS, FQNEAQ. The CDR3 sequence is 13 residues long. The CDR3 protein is CASRAQTSYGYTF. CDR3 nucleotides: TGTGCCAGCAGGGCCCAGACAAGCTATGGCTACACCTTC.